The 4 T cell receptor beta chains below were found in one sample sequenced in a study of CD8+ T cells in alopecia areata. Documented treatment: oral pan-JAK inhibitor, 5-10 mg twice daily. Extracted RNA was reverse transcribed, and the resulting cDNA served as sequencing template. Sequenced by immunoSEQ multiplex PCR; TCRdb stores in-frame clones only, minus some. The repertoire has about 200,000 clones, around two fifths of them found once; the top ten carry more than 0.4%. The sequenced sample was CD4+ T cells sorted from blood, obtained at approximately week 30, from a patient treated with tofacitinib. The receptor source for this set is a human donor with alopecia areata.

This rearrangement joins TRBV5-4 to TRBJ2-7; tentative D call: TRBD1 (6 bases). Trimming cost V 2 bases and J 2 bases, with 8 bases left between them. Germline V lookup: CDR1 SGHNT, CDR2 YYREEE (reference sequence). This CDR3 has 13 amino acids. The CDR3 reads CASSLQGPYEQYF. CDR3 in DNA: TGTGCCAGCAGCTTACAGGGACCCTACGAGCAGTACTTC.

This clone has more than one count but fewer than ten. V and J are TRBV7-9 and TRBJ2-7; D gene ambiguous. The CDR3 has 14 amino acids. V lost 0 bases to trimming and J lost 3 bases, with 9 bases between them. CDR1 SEHNR and CDR2 FQNEAQ come from the germline V gene (reference sequence). The CDR3 nucleotides read TGTGCCAGCAGCTTAGCGCCCCAGGTCTACGAGCAGTACTTC. Its translation: CASSLAPQVYEQYF.

There are a few counts of this clone. The chain is built from TRBV4-2 and TRBJ1-3, with 8 bases lining up with TRBD1. Germline V gene data show CDR1 as LGHNA and CDR2 as YNFKEQ. The CDR3 length is 14 residues. The ends lost 3 bases at V and 8 bases at J; junction bases unmatched: 6. Written as DNA, the CDR3 is TGTGCCAGCAGCCATGCTACAGGGGGGGACACCATATATTTT. It encodes CASSHATGGDTIYF.

The rearrangement uses TRBV30 and TRBJ2-5; D remains ambiguous. The CDR3 has 10 residues. With 6 bases removed from V and 1 base from J, the gap between germline ends came to 3 bases. Germline V gene sequence: CDR1 GTSNPN, CDR2 SVGIG (reference sequence). DNA of the CDR3: TGTGCCTGCGCCCAAGAGACCCAGTACTTC. Its translation is CACAQETQYF.